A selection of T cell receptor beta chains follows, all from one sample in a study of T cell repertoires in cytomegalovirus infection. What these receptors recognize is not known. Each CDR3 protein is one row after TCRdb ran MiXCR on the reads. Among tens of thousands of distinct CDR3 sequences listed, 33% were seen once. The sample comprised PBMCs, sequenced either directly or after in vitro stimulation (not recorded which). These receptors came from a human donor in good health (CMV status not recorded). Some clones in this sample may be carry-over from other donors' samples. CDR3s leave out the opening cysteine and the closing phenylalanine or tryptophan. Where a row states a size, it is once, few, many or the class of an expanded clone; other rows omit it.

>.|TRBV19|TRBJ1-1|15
ASSIGYIASMNTEAF
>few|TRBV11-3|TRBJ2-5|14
ASSSGTSQGVETQY
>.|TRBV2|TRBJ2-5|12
ASTRDRSRETQY
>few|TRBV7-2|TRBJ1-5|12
ASSSTGRFQPQH
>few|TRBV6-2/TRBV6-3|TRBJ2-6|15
ASKHGTPHSGANVLT
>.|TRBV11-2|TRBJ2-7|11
ASRNSGSYEQY
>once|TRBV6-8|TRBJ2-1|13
ASSFAGTRVNEQF
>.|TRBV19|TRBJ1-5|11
ASSTGLNQPQH
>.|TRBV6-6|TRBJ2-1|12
ASSTGTTANEQF
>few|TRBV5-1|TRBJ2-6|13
ASSSLGPGANVLT
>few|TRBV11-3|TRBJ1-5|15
ASSRRTGNYSNQPQH
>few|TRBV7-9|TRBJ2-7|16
ASSLLGGSRDLNPKEY
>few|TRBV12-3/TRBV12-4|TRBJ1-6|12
ASSQFRDSSPLH
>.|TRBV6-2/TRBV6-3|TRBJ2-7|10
ASCDRFHEQY
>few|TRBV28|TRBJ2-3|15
ASTLPGERGRVDTQY
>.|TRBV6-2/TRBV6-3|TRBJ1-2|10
ASSESGYGYT
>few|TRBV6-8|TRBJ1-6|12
ASSYGGGGSPLH
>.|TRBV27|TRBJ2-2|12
ASSFRDRAGELF
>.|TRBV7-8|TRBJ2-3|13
ASSLEGLVTDTQY
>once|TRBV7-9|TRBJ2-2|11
ASSPPYTGELF
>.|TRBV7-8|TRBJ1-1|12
ASSAGTVNTEAF
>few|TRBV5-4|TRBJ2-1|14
ASSSERQGYYNEQF
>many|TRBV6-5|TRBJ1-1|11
ASSYGLIDWLF
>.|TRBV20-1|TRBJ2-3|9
SARIVDTQY
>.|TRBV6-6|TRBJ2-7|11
ASSYQGEDEQY
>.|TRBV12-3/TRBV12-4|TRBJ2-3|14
ASSPFGTRRTDTQY
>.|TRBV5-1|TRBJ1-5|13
ASSAGPGSNQPQH
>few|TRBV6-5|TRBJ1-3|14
ASSFFTDPTRNTIY
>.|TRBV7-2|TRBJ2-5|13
ASRGAGTTFETQY
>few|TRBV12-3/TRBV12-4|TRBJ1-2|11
ASSSDIFHGYT
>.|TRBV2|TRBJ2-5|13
ASSEKVGSQETQY
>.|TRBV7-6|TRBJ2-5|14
ASSLGPREVGETQY
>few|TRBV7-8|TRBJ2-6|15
ASSLVGGDSGANVLT
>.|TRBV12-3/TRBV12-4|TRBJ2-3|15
ASSLRSGGVSTDTQY
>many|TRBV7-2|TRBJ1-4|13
ASSSRGTVNEKLF
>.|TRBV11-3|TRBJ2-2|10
ASSLVAEELF
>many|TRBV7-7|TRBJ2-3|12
ASSPGLSTDTQY
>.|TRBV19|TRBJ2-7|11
ATNDRPTGEQY
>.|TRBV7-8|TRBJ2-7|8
ASGDNEQY
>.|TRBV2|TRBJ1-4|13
ASISPRTTNEKLF
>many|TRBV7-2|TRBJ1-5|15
ASSLVAGPYSNQPQH
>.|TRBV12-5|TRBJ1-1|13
ASGAWGQGATEAF
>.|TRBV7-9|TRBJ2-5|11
ASIPTGGETQY
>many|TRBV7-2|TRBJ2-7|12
ASSSPPGFYEQY
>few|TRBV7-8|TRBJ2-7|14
ASSYLGTGVAYEQY
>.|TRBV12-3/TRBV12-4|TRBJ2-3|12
ASSLRWGTDTQY
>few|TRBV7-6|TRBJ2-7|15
ASSSFMGRAPVGEQY
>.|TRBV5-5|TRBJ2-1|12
ASSLRGQDNEQF
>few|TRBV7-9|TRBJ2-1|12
ASSNDRGNNEQF
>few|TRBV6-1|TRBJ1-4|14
ASMGATLATNEKLF
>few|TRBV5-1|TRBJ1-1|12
ASSYGRYATEAF
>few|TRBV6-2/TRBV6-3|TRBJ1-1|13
ASRGFGRGNTEAF
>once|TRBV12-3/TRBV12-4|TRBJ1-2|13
ASSLGQVADYGYT
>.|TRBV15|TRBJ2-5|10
ATSRRTKTQY
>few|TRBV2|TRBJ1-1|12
ASRSQGGYTEAF
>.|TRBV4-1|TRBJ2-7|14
ASSKGTGGISYEQY
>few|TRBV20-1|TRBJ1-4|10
SASHNHQELF